The T cell receptor (beta chain) under discussion was sequenced for a study of control samples from healthy donors and cancer patients. The germline V gene encodes CDR1 SGHAT and CDR2 FQNNGV. V gave up 4 bases and J gave up 4 bases, with 19 bases separating them. CDR3 size: 16 residues. Sequenced by immunoSEQ multiplex PCR; TCRdb stores in-frame clones only, minus some. The sample lists approximately 97,000 clones; roughly 90% were seen once. V usage is TRBV11-2 and J usage is TRBJ1-1; TRBD1 might be the D (5 bases). This clonotype originated in a human donor in good health. The donor label of this sample is uncertain. The sample comprised blood. The CDR3 coding sequence is TGTGCCAGCAGCTCACATAAAAGGGGTTCAGTCACTGAAGCTTTCTTT. Protein: CASSSHKRGSVTEAFF.